Listed here are 22 T cell receptor beta chains from one sample, sequenced in a study of early T cells in non-severe SARS-CoV-2 infection. One entry per CDR3 protein results from TCRdb running MiXCR on the 5' RACE reads. The table has some 78,000 distinct CDR3 sequences, about 13% seen once; the top ten hold roughly 6%. The specimen sequenced was whole blood. The receptors derive from an adult who was a healthcare worker with PCR-confirmed SARS-CoV-2 infection or an uninfected control (not recorded which).

The chain joins TRBV3-2 to TRBJ2-3; no check of the table's D call, TRBD2, against the DNA was made. TRBV3-2 is termed a pseudogene. The CDR3 covers 15 residues. The CDR3 here is CASSPYSGTTDTQYF. The CDR3 DNA reads as TGTGCCAGCAGCCCCTATAGCGGGACCACAGATACGCAGTATTTT.

In this sample, this clonotype turned up many times. In DNA form, the CDR3 reads TGCAGCGTTGAAGAACGGGACGGTACAGACATTCAGTACTTC. Translating gives CSVEERDGTDIQYF. V and J are TRBV29-1 and TRBJ2-4; D tentatively fits TRBD1 or TRBD2 (5 bases each). CDR1 and CDR2 from the germline V gene are SQVTM and ANQGSEA. The V end was cut by 0 bases, the J end by 8 bases, with 14 bases between. The CDR3 runs to 14 residues.

This clonotype was detected many times. V and J are TRBV12-3 or TRBV12-4 and TRBJ1-1; D unresolved. Trimming cost V 5 bases and J 0 bases, with 13 bases left between them. The CDR3 is 15 residues long. CDR3 nucleotides: TGTGCCAGCAGTCCGATGGACGGTATGAACACTGAAGCTTTCTTT. Residues: CASSPMDGMNTEAFF.

Ten or more counts support this clonotype. The chain combines TRBV7-2 with TRBJ2-3; the D is unclear. Germline V CDR1 and CDR2: SGHTA, FQGNSA. The V end was cut by 1 base, the J end by 7 bases, with 12 bases between. CDR3 length: 14 residues. CDR3 in amino acids: CASSLDLYNNTQYF. DNA for the CDR3: TGTGCCAGCAGCTTAGACTTGTACAATAATACGCAGTATTTT.

The chain links TRBV13 to TRBJ1-1, with D perhaps matching TRBD1 (5 bases). The V gene's germline CDR1 is PRHDT and CDR2 FYEKMQ (reference sequence). The CDR3 loop spans 15 amino acids. Trimming stripped 4 bases from V and 2 bases from J, with 14 bases between. The DNA of the CDR3 is TGTGCCAGCAGCTCCGGGAGGGGCACAAACACTGAAGCTTTCTTT. Translation: CASSSGRGTNTEAFF.

This clonotype was picked up one time. The rearrangement joins TRBV20-1 to TRBJ2-3; TRBD1 or TRBD2 may be the D gene (5 bases each). CDR1 is DFQATT and CDR2 is SNEGSKA in the germline V gene (reference sequence). The CDR3 runs 13 residues. V was trimmed by 4 bases and J by 5 bases, leaving 13 bases between them. CDR3 loop: CSAIRGPQDTQYF. CDR3 sequence (DNA): TGCAGTGCTATCCGGGGCCCCCAAGATACGCAGTATTTT.

As concerns this clonotype: A junction end diverges from the germline sequence, so it may reflect a read error. The chain uses TRBV7-9 and TRBJ2-5, with 7 bases lining up with TRBD1. Germline CDR1 and CDR2: SEHNR and FQNEAQ (reference sequence). The CDR3 spans 14 residues. The CDR3 bases are TGTGCCAACAGCTCCTGGGGGACAGTGGAGACCCAGTACTTC. It translates to CANSSWGTVETQYF.

Only a few counts were recorded for this clonotype. The J gene is TRBJ1-1, the V gene TRBV29-1, with D possibly matching TRBD1 (5 bases). V was pared by 4 bases and J by 6 bases, with 12 bases between. This CDR3 has 12 amino acids. Germline CDR1 SQVTM, CDR2 ANQGSEA. The CDR3 DNA reads as TGCAGCGTTGCCGATGACAGTCCTGAAGCTTTCTTT. It is translated as CSVADDSPEAFF.

The J gene is TRBJ1-1, the V gene TRBV30; D is ambiguous. V was clipped by 0 bases and J by 1 base, with 9 bases between them. The CDR3 has 14 residues. Germline CDR1 reads GTSNPN; CDR2 reads SVGIG (reference sequence). In DNA form, the CDR3 reads TGTGCCTGGAGTGTTACCAGGAGGAACACTGAAGCTTTCTTT. Residues: CAWSVTRRNTEAFF.

This clonotype was seen just once. The rearrangement links TRBV20-1 to TRBJ1-1; perhaps TRBD1 as D (6 bases). This CDR3 contains 15 residues. Between the trimmed V and J ends, which lost 2 bases and 1 base, there was a span of 14 bases. Germline loops: CDR1 DFQATT, CDR2 SNEGSKA (reference sequence). In nucleotides, the CDR3 is TGCAGTGCTAGATCTTCAGGGGCGCCGAACACTGAAGCTTTCTTT. It specifies CSARSSGAPNTEAFF.

This clonotype came up many times. The V call is TRBV29-1, the J call TRBJ2-1; the match to TRBD2 covers 7 bases. The CDR3 loop spans 14 amino acids. Germline V gene sequence: CDR1 SQVTM, CDR2 ANQGSEA. V lost 3 bases, J lost 4 bases, and 6 bases stayed unmatched. The CDR3 coding sequence is TGCAGCGTTGAGGGGAGGGGAGCGTACAATGAGCAGTTCTTC. It encodes CSVEGRGAYNEQFF.

This clonotype was seen ten or more times. The rearrangement links TRBV29-1 to TRBJ2-3, with D perhaps matching TRBD1 (5 bases). Germline values: CDR1 SQVTM, CDR2 ANQGSEA. The CDR3 consists of 14 residues. Trimming left V 8 bases short and J 1 base short, with 16 bases between. This CDR3 reads CSTRQTLGTDTQYF. In nucleotides, the CDR3 is TGCAGCACCCGACAGACACTTGGCACAGATACGCAGTATTTT.

To note about this clonotype: A much more abundant neighbour one base away suggests this may be a read error. The chain combines TRBV13 with TRBJ2-1, with 9 bases fitting TRBD2. The CDR3 length is 16 residues. Germline V gene data show CDR1 as PRHDT and CDR2 as FYEKMQ (reference sequence). CDR3: CPSSLGPGTSNNEQFF. As DNA, the CDR3 is TGTCCCAGCAGCTTAGGCCCGGGGACTAGCAACAATGAGCAGTTCTTC.

There are many counts of this clonotype. The rearrangement links TRBV3-1 to TRBJ1-2; D gene uncertain. The CDR3 runs 14 residues. Germline CDR1 and CDR2: LGHDT and YNNKEL (reference sequence). Trimming pared 0 bases from V and 4 bases from J, leaving 9 bases between. CDR3 sequence reads: CASSQDKAGYGYTF. DNA of the CDR3: TGTGCCAGCAGCCAAGACAAGGCCGGCTATGGCTACACCTTC.

This clonotype showed up just a few times. This chain joins TRBV7-2 and TRBJ2-2; D perhaps matches TRBD1 (5 bases). The V gene lost 4 bases and the J gene lost 8 bases, with 14 bases spanning the gap. Germline V CDR1 and CDR2: SGHTA, FQGNSA. The CDR3 runs to 14 residues. The CDR3 sequence is CASSSDNHPGELFF. DNA for the CDR3: TGTGCCAGCAGCTCGGACAACCACCCGGGGGAGCTGTTTTTT.

This clonotype was counted only a few times. The chain combines TRBV2 with TRBJ2-7; no clear D. Germline-derived CDR1 and CDR2 are SNHLY and FYNNEI. CDR3 size: 12 residues. V was shortened by 6 bases and J by 5 bases, with 11 bases between the two germline ends. The chain's CDR3 is CASRQYLDEQYF. DNA for the CDR3: TGTGCCAGCAGACAGTACTTAGACGAGCAGTACTTC.

This clonotype was observed a handful of times. The chain links TRBV3-1 to TRBJ2-2; the D gene is possibly TRBD2 (5 bases). Trimming shortened V by 4 bases and J by 6 bases, and 12 bases separated the two germline ends. This CDR3 spans 14 amino acids. From germline, CDR1 is LGHDT and CDR2 YNNKEL (reference sequence). The CDR3 nucleotides are TGTGCCAGCAGCCTACGGACTGGGGCCGGGGAGCTGTTTTTT. Translating it yields CASSLRTGAGELFF.

This clonotype was seen at least ten times. V usage is TRBV2 and J usage is TRBJ1-1, with TRBD1 identical over 7 bases. The V gene end was trimmed by 8 bases and the J gene end by 0 bases; junction bases not matched to a gene: 6. CDR3 size: 14 residues. The germline gives CDR1 SNHLY, CDR2 FYNNEI. The CDR3 here is CASRFRGVNTEAFF. The CDR3 region has the DNA TGTGCCAGCCGGTTCAGGGGGGTGAACACTGAAGCTTTCTTT.

V usage is TRBV5-1 and J usage is TRBJ2-2; D gene uncertain. The V gene lost 7 bases and the J gene lost 0 bases, with 16 bases spanning the gap. Germline CDR1 reads SGHRS; CDR2 reads YFSETQ. This CDR3 region has 16 residues. CDR3 nucleotide sequence: TGCGCCAGCCGGGCCTGGCCGGACGCGAACACCGGGGAGCTGTTTTTT. Its translation is CASRAWPDANTGELFF. Using reference TRBV5-1 and TRBJ2-2 for the parts outside the CDR3, the full variable domain is KAGVTQTPRYLIKTRGQQVTLSCSPISGHRSVSWYQQTPGQGLQFLFEYFSETQRNKGNFPGRFSGRQFSNSRSEMNVSTLELGDSALYLCASRAWPDANTGELFFGEGSRLTVL.

This clonotype turned up a few times. The DNA of the CDR3 is TGTGCCAGCCGGGACGCATCTGGGGACAATGAGCAGTTCTTC. Amino acids: CASRDASGDNEQFF. J is TRBJ2-1 and V is TRBV2, with D perhaps being TRBD1 or TRBD2 (5 bases each). The V end lost 8 bases, the J end lost 5 bases, and 16 bases lay between the germline ends. The germline V gene encodes CDR1 SNHLY and CDR2 FYNNEI. The CDR3 is made up of 14 amino acids.

The genes are TRBV19 and TRBJ2-1, with no clear D. This CDR3 comprises 12 residues. Trimming left V 5 bases short and J 5 bases short, with 7 bases between. Germline V lookup: CDR1 LNHDA, CDR2 SQIVND (reference sequence). The DNA of the CDR3 is TGTGCCAGTAGTCGACGGGACAATGAGCAGTTCTTC. Its translation is CASSRRDNEQFF.

This clonotype showed up just a few times. The chain carries TRBV6-5 and TRBJ2-7, with 10 bases identical to TRBD1. Germline values: CDR1 MNHEY, CDR2 SVGAGI. Germline trimming cut 8 bases from V and 1 base from J; bases unmatched to any gene: 8. The CDR3 totals 15 residues. Here the CDR3 DNA reads TGTGCCAGCCGTAGGTCGGGACAGGGGTCCTACGAGCAGTACTTC. Translated: CASRRSGQGSYEQYF.